These T cell receptor beta chains were read from a single sample in a study of blood T cell repertoires in COVID-19. The assay was immunoSEQ multiplex PCR, and TCRdb's table has in-frame clones only and misses some. The repertoire has hundreds of thousands of clones, about 87% of them found once; the top ten carry roughly a tenth. The sequenced sample consisted of PBMCs or T cells enriched from blood (not recorded which). Receptors were obtained from a woman aged 45-65 years who had recovered from COVID-19. Both conserved end residues are part of each CDR3. A D gene is named only where the DNA matches it firmly. A row's size may be missing; if present it is once, few, many or a size class.

d_call,clone_size,v_call,j_call,cdr3_aa,cdr3_nt
-,-,TRBV6-5,TRBJ1-3,CASRRRGSSGNTIYF,TGTGCCAGCAGACGAAGGGGTTCCTCTGGAAACACCATATATTTT
-,once,TRBV19,TRBJ1-1,CASSVDATGTEAFF,TGTGCCAGTAGTGTGGATGCGACGGGCACTGAAGCTTTCTTT
-,once,TRBV19,TRBJ1-5,CASRMGGENQPQHF,TGTGCCAGTAGAATGGGGGGTGAGAATCAGCCCCAGCATTTT
TRBD1,-,TRBV30,TRBJ1-1,CASSMTGWNTEAFF,TGTGCCTCGTCAATGACAGGGTGGAACACTGAAGCTTTCTTT
-,once,TRBV19,TRBJ1-1,CASSISQGWTEAFF,TGTGCCAGTAGTATTTCTCAGGGGTGGACTGAAGCTTTCTTT
TRBD2,-,TRBV24-1,TRBJ2-3,CATQRGVVNTQYF,TGTGCCACCCAGCGGGGAGTCGTGAATACGCAGTATTTT
-,once,TRBV29-1,TRBJ1-1,CSALQTNTEAFF,TGCAGCGCTTTACAGACAAACACTGAAGCTTTCTTT
TRBD1,once,TRBV2,TRBJ1-2,CASSRDRAGGYGYTF,TGTGCCAGCAGTAGGGACAGGGCCGGGGGTTATGGCTACACCTTC
-,-,TRBV6-1,TRBJ1-5,CASSGDRSYSNQPQHF,TGTGCCAGCAGTGGTGACAGGAGCTATAGCAATCAGCCCCAGCATTTT
TRBD1,-,TRBV29-1,TRBJ1-1,CSVATGTNTEAFF,TGCAGCGTGGCGACAGGGACGAACACTGAAGCTTTCTTT
TRBD1,-,TRBV6-1,TRBJ1-2,CASSGGQGMNYYGYTF,TGTGCCAGCAGTGGAGGACAGGGGATGAATTACTATGGCTACACCTTC
-,-,TRBV7-3,TRBJ2-2,CASSLTHIQGTGELFF,TGTGCCAGCAGCTTAACCCATATACAGGGCACCGGGGAGCTGTTTTTT
TRBD1,-,TRBV25-1,TRBJ1-6,CASSKQGALSSPLHF,TGTGCCAGCAGCAAACAGGGGGCTCTAAGTTCACCCCTCCACTTT
-,-,TRBV6-6,TRBJ1-1,CASSGVGRGYEAFF,TGTGCCAGCAGTGGGGTTGGAAGGGGATACGAAGCTTTCTTT
-,few,TRBV6-5,TRBJ1-1,CASRQGYGTEAFF,TGTGCCAGCAGACAGGGCTACGGCACTGAAGCTTTCTTT
-,-,TRBV7-2,TRBJ1-6,CASSPVGNSPLHF,TGTGCCAGCAGCCCCGTCGGTAATTCACCCCTCCACTTT